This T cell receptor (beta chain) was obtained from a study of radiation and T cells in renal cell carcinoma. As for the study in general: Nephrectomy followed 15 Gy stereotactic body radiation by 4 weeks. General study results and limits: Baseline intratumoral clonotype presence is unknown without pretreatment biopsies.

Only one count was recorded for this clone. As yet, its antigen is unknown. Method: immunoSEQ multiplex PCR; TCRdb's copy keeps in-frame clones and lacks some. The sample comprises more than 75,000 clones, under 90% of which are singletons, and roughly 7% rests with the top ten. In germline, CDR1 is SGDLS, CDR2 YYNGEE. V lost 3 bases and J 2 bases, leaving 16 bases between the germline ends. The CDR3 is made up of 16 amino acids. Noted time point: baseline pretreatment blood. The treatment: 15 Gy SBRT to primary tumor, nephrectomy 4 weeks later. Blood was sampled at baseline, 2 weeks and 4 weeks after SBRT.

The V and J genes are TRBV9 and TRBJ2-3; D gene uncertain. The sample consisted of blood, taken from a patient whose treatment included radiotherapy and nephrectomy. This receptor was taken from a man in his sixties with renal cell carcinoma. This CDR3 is CASSAISRVNTDTQYF. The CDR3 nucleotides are TGTGCCAGCAGCGCCATAAGCCGCGTCAACACAGATACGCAGTATTTT.